The 15 T cell receptor beta chains in this list originate from one sample, sequenced in a study of cytomegalovirus exposure and HLA in healthy donors. Both 60 Vbeta primers and 13 Jbeta primers went into the PCR. Assay: immunoSEQ multiplex PCR; the TCRdb copy retains only in-frame clones and omits some. The sample records 70,000 to 100,000 clones, about two thirds being singletons. The specimen sequenced was PBMCs. All receptors come from a man aged 45-65 years in good health and CMV-seronegative.

The rearrangement joins TRBV7-9 to TRBJ2-1; 8 bases map to TRBD1. V shed 5 bases and J 9 bases; nucleotides not matched to a gene: 12. Germline CDR1 reads SEHNR; CDR2 reads FQNEAQ (reference sequence). There are 15 residues in the CDR3. CDR3 in amino acids: CASSLYLGQGAEQFF. CDR3 in DNA: TGTGCCAGCAGCCTATACCTTGGACAGGGCGCTGAGCAGTTCTTC.

The gene calls are TRBV28 and TRBJ1-1, with TRBD1 matching over 8 bases. This CDR3 is built from 12 residues. Germline V gives CDR1 MDHEN, CDR2 SYDVKM. Trimming took 5 bases from V and 11 from J; bases not matched to a gene: 7. CDR3 in amino acids: CASSTRTGLAFF. CDR3 nucleotides: TGTGCCAGCAGTACCCGGACAGGGTTGGCTTTCTTT.

This clone is a singleton in its sample. This sequence joins TRBV30 and TRBJ1-3; D is undetermined. With 2 bases removed from V and 0 bases from J, the gap between germline ends came to 2 bases. Looked up from germline, CDR1 is GTSNPN and CDR2 is SVGIG (reference sequence). The CDR3 has 12 amino acids. CDR3 region: CAWSYSGNTIYF. DNA for the CDR3: TGTGCCTGGAGTTACTCTGGAAACACCATATATTTT.

The chain employs TRBV6-4 and TRBJ2-7, with D perhaps TRBD2 (5 bases). The CDR3 runs to 15 residues. Trimming stripped 2 bases from V and 3 bases from J, with 14 bases between. From germline, CDR1 is MRHNA and CDR2 SNTAGT. CDR3 sequence reads: CASSDKADLNYEQYV. The CDR3 nucleotides read TGTGCCAGCAGTGACAAGGCGGACTTAAACTACGAGCAGTACGTC.

This chain links TRBV4-1 with TRBJ2-3; TRBD2 aligns across 14 bases. Germline V gives CDR1 MGHRA, CDR2 YSYEKL. J gave up 11 bases and V 3 bases, and 10 bases lay outside the gene matches. The CDR3 has 16 residues. The DNA for the CDR3 is TGCGCCAGCAGCCACCTACCGGGACTAGCGGGAGTCGAGCAGTATTTT. Its translation: CASSHLPGLAGVEQYF.

The chain couples TRBV25-1 to TRBJ1-2, with 10 bases lining up with TRBD1. The CDR3 runs to 16 residues. The germline CDR1 and CDR2 sequences are MGHDK and SYGVNS. The junction had 8 bases not matched to a gene; V was cut back by 3 bases and J by 4 bases. Here the CDR3 DNA reads TGTGCCAGCAGTGACCCCGGGACAGGGGAAGCCTATGGCTACACCTTC. It specifies CASSDPGTGEAYGYTF.

This clone was counted between two and nine times. CDR3 sequence (DNA): TGTGCCAGCAGTAAGAATCTCGCGGGGTATGGCTACACCTTC. Translated, it gives CASSKNLAGYGYTF. The chain links TRBV11-1 to TRBJ1-2, with D unresolved. The CDR3 runs to 14 residues. V was shortened by 6 bases and J by 5 bases, with 16 bases between the two germline ends. The germline CDR1 and CDR2 sequences are SGHAT and FQDESV (reference sequence).

This chain connects TRBV5-1 to TRBJ1-4; no clear D gene. Germline V lookup: CDR1 SGHRS, CDR2 YFSETQ. The CDR3 runs to 14 residues. V dropped 1 base and J dropped 3 bases, with 7 bases sitting between them. In nucleotides, the CDR3 is TGCGCCAGCAGCTTGATTCCATCTAATGAAAAACTGTTTTTT. The encoded protein is CASSLIPSNEKLFF.

The J gene is TRBJ2-7, the V gene TRBV18, with D possibly TRBD2 on 6 matching bases. The V gene's germline CDR1 is KGHSH and CDR2 LQKENI. Trimming took off 1 base at V and 4 bases at J, with 11 bases between the two ends. This CDR3 comprises 14 residues. The CDR3 spells CASSPRNGRYEQYV. The CDR3 DNA reads TGTGCCAGCTCACCACGGAACGGGAGATACGAGCAGTACGTC.

This clone appeared once. The rearrangement uses TRBV4-2 and TRBJ2-1, with D perhaps TRBD2 (6 bases). Germline loops: CDR1 LGHNA, CDR2 YNFKEQ. Trimming shortened V by 4 bases and J by 7 bases, and 17 bases separated the two germline ends. This CDR3 region has 15 residues. The CDR3 region has the DNA TGTGCCAGCAGCCCAGGCCGGGCCCGGGGGAATGAGCAGTTCTTC. Its protein is CASSPGRARGNEQFF.

This chain uses TRBV29-1 with TRBJ2-5; possibly TRBD2 for D (6 bases). Germline-derived CDR1 and CDR2 are SQVTM and ANQGSEA. This CDR3 is 15 amino acids long. Trimming took 7 bases from V and 2 from J, leaving 20 bases between them. The CDR3 nucleotides are TGCAGCGCCCGGCGGAGCGCGCGGGGACAAGAGACCCAGTACTTC. It encodes CSARRSARGQETQYF.

The chain couples TRBV18 to TRBJ1-5; D is unresolved. CDR1 is KGHSH and CDR2 is LQKENI in the germline V gene. This CDR3 is built from 15 residues. Trimming shortened V by 0 bases and J by 5 bases, and 11 bases separated the two germline ends. CDR3 amino acids: CASSPPGGADQPQHF. The CDR3, as DNA: TGTGCCAGCTCACCACCGGGAGGAGCGGATCAGCCCCAGCATTTT. Together with reference TRBV18 and TRBJ1-5, the CDR3 gives the full variable domain: NAGVMQNPRHLVRRRGQEARLRCSPMKGHSHVYWYRQLPEEGLKFMVYLQKENIIDESGMPKERFSAEFPKEGPSILRIQQVVRGDSAAYFCASSPPGGADQPQHFGDGTRLSIL.

This sequence joins TRBV13 and TRBJ1-2; no clear D gene. The CDR3 is made up of 15 amino acids. Germline V gene data show CDR1 as PRHDT and CDR2 as FYEKMQ (reference sequence). V was cut by 0 bases and J by 6 bases, with 14 bases left in between. CDR3 in DNA: TGTGCCAGCAGCTTAGGCAACAGAGTAACAGATGGCTACACCTTC. This codes for CASSLGNRVTDGYTF.

The chain couples TRBV29-1 to TRBJ2-7, with 8 bases lining up with TRBD2. Germline CDR1 is SQVTM and CDR2 is ANQGSEA. CDR3 size: 15 residues. V dropped 5 bases and J dropped 1; count of bases not matched to a gene: 10. DNA of the CDR3: TGCAGCGTTTATCATAGCGGGGCGACTTCCTACGAGCAGTACTTC. It yields the protein CSVYHSGATSYEQYF.

There are a few counts of this clone. J is TRBJ2-7 and V is TRBV27; 7 nucleotides agree with TRBD1. Trimming removed 8 bases from V and 0 bases from J; junction bases left unmatched: 4. The CDR3 contains 13 residues. Germline V gene data show CDR1 as MNHEY and CDR2 as SMNVEV (reference sequence). CDR3 DNA: TGTGCCAGCGGCCGGGACAGCTCCTACGAGCAGTACTTC. Translating it yields CASGRDSSYEQYF.